Shown below are 2 T cell receptor beta chains from a single sample sequenced in a study of T-cell memory formation after mild COVID-19. MiXCR, run by TCRdb on the 5' RACE reads, gives a single entry per CDR3 protein. The sample carries about 100,000 distinct CDR3 sequences, 15% to 20% recorded once. The sequencing input was PBMCs or a T cell subset sorted from them (not recorded which). These receptors were taken from a man in his late teens or twenties who had mild COVID-19 (a few samples of this study predate the infection). Cell type and time point are not known.

This clonotype was seen only a few times. V gene TRBV4-2 combines with J gene TRBJ2-7; D unresolved. V lost 4 bases and J lost 6, with 13 bases in between. CDR3 length: 13 amino acids. CDR1 and CDR2 from the germline V gene are LGHNA and YNFKEQ. CDR3: CASSPVVAGEQYF. The CDR3, as DNA: TGTGCCAGCAGCCCGGTGGTAGCAGGCGAGCAGTACTTC.

The chain couples TRBV9 to TRBJ2-5, with 10 bases aligning to TRBD1. This CDR3 is built from 14 residues. CDR1 SGDLS and CDR2 YYNGEE come from the germline V gene. Trimming removed 5 bases from V and 5 bases from J; junction bases left unmatched: 6. The chain's CDR3 is CASSQTGGGETQYF. The CDR3 nucleotides are TGTGCCAGCAGTCAGACAGGGGGCGGCGAGACCCAGTACTTC.